Sequencing of this T cell receptor (beta chain) was carried out in a study of CD8 T cell repertoires and HIV-1 epitope variants. About the research overall: T cells were stimulated with Twenty-five Gag and Nef peptides separately.

Produced via immunoSEQ multiplex PCR; TCRdb's table is partial and in-frame only. Among roughly 5,500 clones, around 66% were seen once, and the ten largest hold around 40%. Overall study results and limits: This assay reports beta chains of antigen-expanded cells, not T cell function.

The V and J ends lost 5 bases and 7 bases respectively, with 20 bases between them. The CDR3 extends over 15 amino acids. Germline values: CDR1 SGHTA, CDR2 FQGNSA. Details on this clone: Its target is unknown.

The source of this sequence is a male donor with HIV. The chain joins TRBV7-2 to TRBJ1-2; tentatively, D is TRBD1 (6 bases). Sequencing was done on a sample of cultured CD8+ T cells derived from PBMCs. CDR3 DNA sequence: TGTGCCAGCAGCCCAGACAGGACCTCTAGGAGTGGCTACACCTTC. Translated: CASSPDRTSRSGYTF. The complete variable domain, with remaining parts taken from reference TRBV7-2 and TRBJ1-2, reads GAGVSQSPSNKVTEKGKDVELRCDPISGHTALYWYRQSLGQGLEFLIYFQGNSAPDKSGLPSDRFSAERTGGSVSTLTIQRTQQEDSAVYLCASSPDRTSRSGYTFGSGTRLTVV.